The 31 T cell receptor beta chains given below trace back to one sample, sequenced in a study of T cell repertoires in cytomegalovirus infection. TCRdb ran MiXCR on the reads and lists one entry per CDR3 protein. The sample gives around 540,000 distinct CDR3 sequences, 30% to 40% of which show up once; 15% to 20% is in the top ten. No antigen has been identified for these receptors. The sequencing used cultured PBMCs, collected from culture after CMV antigen stimulation. These receptors all come from a human donor in good health (CMV status not recorded). Some clones in this sample may be carry-over from other donors' samples.

V and J are TRBV4-1 and TRBJ2-7; 7 nucleotides match TRBD1. The germline V gene has CDR1 MGHRA and CDR2 YSYEKL. CDR3 length: 13 residues. V lost 4 bases and J lost 3; bases outside the gene matches: 3. The CDR3 bases are TGCGCCAGCAGCCTAACAGGGGACTACGAGCAGTACTTC. It specifies CASSLTGDYEQYF.

There are a few counts of this clonotype. The chain is built from TRBV4-2 and TRBJ2-1; 9 nucleotides match TRBD1. The V gene's germline CDR1 is LGHNA and CDR2 YNFKEQ. Losses at the gene ends were 3 bases for V and 3 bases for J; bases not matched to a gene: 6. This CDR3 has 16 residues. CDR3 bases: TGTGCCAGCAGCCATTTACAGGGGGCCGTCTACAATGAGCAGTTCTTC. The encoded protein is CASSHLQGAVYNEQFF.

This sequence joins TRBV3-1 and TRBJ1-2, with 10 bases lining up with TRBD1. The CDR3 spans 14 residues. V lost 1 base, J lost 7 bases, and 3 bases stayed unmatched. Germline values: CDR1 LGHDT, CDR2 YNNKEL (reference sequence). CDR3 residues: CASSQGQGALGYTF. The CDR3, as DNA: TGTGCCAGCAGCCAAGGACAGGGGGCTCTTGGCTACACCTTC.

The sample holds many counts of this clonotype. The chain joins TRBV7-2 to TRBJ2-1; perhaps TRBD2 as D (6 bases). Germline-derived CDR1 and CDR2 are SGHTA and FQGNSA. The CDR3 sequence is 15 residues long. Trimming cost V 5 bases and J 4 bases, with 15 bases left between them. The CDR3 DNA is TGTGCCAGCAGCCCCCCGGGACTTCCATACAATGAGCAGTTCTTC. Translating it yields CASSPPGLPYNEQFF.

This clonotype was observed at least ten times. The chain recombines TRBV7-3 with TRBJ2-2; D perhaps matches TRBD2 (6 bases). The germline V gene has CDR1 SGHTA and CDR2 FQGTGA. This CDR3 spans 15 amino acids. V lost 3 bases to trimming and J lost 2 bases, with 10 bases between them. The chain's CDR3 is CASSFGGINTGELFF. The CDR3 nucleotides are TGTGCCAGCAGCTTTGGCGGGATTAACACCGGGGAGCTGTTTTTT.

The CDR3, as DNA: TGTGCCAGCAGTTTTCTAGGACAGGGACCTAATGAAAAACTGTTTTTT. Translation: CASSFLGQGPNEKLFF. The rearrangement links TRBV28 to TRBJ1-4, with 8 bases aligning to TRBD1. The germline V gene has CDR1 MDHEN and CDR2 SYDVKM. This CDR3 is 16 amino acids long. The V and J ends lost 3 bases and 3 bases, in that order; junction bases with no gene match: 6. The full variable domain, rest sourced from reference TRBV28 and TRBJ1-4, is DVKVTQSSRYLVKRTGEKVFLECVQDMDHENMFWYRQDPGLGLRLIYFSYDVKMKEKGDIPEGYSVSREKKERFSLILESASTNQTSMYLCASSFLGQGPNEKLFFGSGTQLSVL.

This clonotype was detected a few times. The chain recombines TRBV6-2 or TRBV6-3 with TRBJ2-3; 7 bases align to TRBD1. Trimming took 7 bases from V and 3 from J; bases not matched to a gene: 7. Germline lookup yields CDR1 MNHEY and CDR2 SVGEGT. CDR3 length equals 14 residues. This CDR3 is CASTPMTGTDTQYF. CDR3 nucleotides: TGTGCCAGCACCCCCATGACAGGGACAGATACGCAGTATTTT.

V and J are TRBV7-4 and TRBJ2-1; D uncertain. V lost 6 bases and J 4 bases, leaving 10 bases between the germline ends. CDR3 length: 13 amino acids. Germline values: CDR1 SGHVT, CDR2 SQSDAQ. As DNA, the CDR3 is TGTGCCAGCAGGCGCCCAGAGTACAATGAGCAGTTCTTC. Translated, it gives CASRRPEYNEQFF.

This clonotype was recorded many times. The CDR3 loop is CASSLEGGGETQYF. CDR3 coding DNA: TGTGCCAGCAGCCTCGAGGGGGGAGGGGAGACCCAGTACTTC. This sequence joins TRBV7-6 and TRBJ2-5; perhaps TRBD2 as D (7 bases). The CDR3 extends over 14 amino acids. V lost 5 bases and J lost 5, with 15 bases in between. The germline V gene has CDR1 SGHVS and CDR2 FNYEAQ.

This clonotype occurred many times. The chain is built from TRBV7-2 and TRBJ2-1; no firm D call. CDR1 and CDR2 from the germline V gene are SGHTA and FQGNSA. The CDR3 contains 15 residues. V lost 7 bases to trimming and J lost 2 bases, with 15 bases between them. CDR3 DNA sequence: TGTGCCAGCAACCTGGCGGACGGAGCCTACAATGAGCAGTTCTTC. The encoded protein is CASNLADGAYNEQFF.

CDR3 loop: CASSYRRQAPNIDTQYF. The CDR3 DNA is TGTGCCAGCAGTTACCGTCGTCAAGCCCCAAACATAGATACGCAGTATTTT. This chain connects TRBV6-5 to TRBJ2-3; D remains unclear. This CDR3 spans 17 amino acids. V lost 2 bases, J lost 5 bases, and 20 bases lay in between. Germline lookup yields CDR1 MNHEY and CDR2 SVGAGI.

The chain uses TRBV6-6 and TRBJ1-6; TRBD1 is a possible D gene (5 bases). Trimming removed 7 bases at V and 4 bases at J, with 14 bases between. This CDR3 region has 15 residues. The germline V gene has CDR1 MNHNY and CDR2 SVGAGI (reference sequence). CDR3 coding DNA: TGTGCCAGCACTTCCCTCGGGGGGTATAATTCACCCCTCCACTTT. Its translation: CASTSLGGYNSPLHF.

V and J are TRBV19 and TRBJ2-5; D not resolved. V lost 4 bases and J lost 4, with 7 bases in between. The germline V gene has CDR1 LNHDA and CDR2 SQIVND (reference sequence). The CDR3 totals 12 residues. The CDR3 DNA reads TGTGCCAGTAGTAGCCTCCCAGAGACCCAGTACTTC. It codes for CASSSLPETQYF. The variable domain in full, completed from reference TRBV19 and TRBJ2-5, reads DGGITQSPKYLFRKEGQNVTLSCEQNLNHDAMYWYRQDPGQGLRLIYYSQIVNDFQKGDIAEGYSVSREKKESFPLTVTSAQKNPTAFYLCASSSLPETQYFGPGTRLLVL.

This chain joins TRBV28 and TRBJ1-1, with 7 bases that match TRBD1. This CDR3 contains 12 residues. Germline CDR1 reads MDHEN; CDR2 reads SYDVKM. Trimming removed 2 bases from V and 8 bases from J; junction bases left unmatched: 2. The CDR3 is CASSLTTGEAFF. DNA for the CDR3: TGTGCCAGCAGTTTAACGACAGGGGAAGCTTTCTTT.

The J gene is TRBJ1-2, the V gene TRBV27; D not certain. Trimming cost V 1 base and J 2 bases, with 11 bases left between them. The CDR3 runs to 15 residues. Germline V gene data show CDR1 as MNHEY and CDR2 as SMNVEV (reference sequence). The CDR3 loop is CASSLLPGSNYGYTF. The CDR3 DNA reads as TGTGCCAGCAGTTTATTGCCCGGCAGCAACTATGGCTACACCTTC.

The rearrangement links TRBV6-2 or TRBV6-3 to TRBJ2-7, with 8 bases identical to TRBD1. V was pared by 2 bases and J by 1 base, with 4 bases of the junction left unmatched. This CDR3 spans 15 amino acids. The germline gives CDR1 MNHEY, CDR2 SVGEGT. The CDR3 spells CASSYRDRNSYEQYF. The CDR3, as DNA: TGTGCCAGCAGTTACCGGGACAGGAATTCCTACGAGCAGTACTTC.

This clonotype was seen repeatedly, ten times or more. The chain carries TRBV7-2 and TRBJ2-3; TRBD2 aligns across 16 bases. The CDR3 spans 16 residues. The V gene's germline CDR1 is SGHTA and CDR2 FQGNSA. Losses at the gene ends were 5 bases for V and 3 bases for J; bases not matched to a gene: 2. For the CDR3, the DNA is TGTGCCAGCAGCATGGGACTAGCGGGAGGGACAGATACGCAGTATTTT. Amino acid sequence: CASSMGLAGGTDTQYF.

The chain joins TRBV28 to TRBJ2-5; TRBD1 matches 7 bases. The germline gives CDR1 MDHEN, CDR2 SYDVKM. The CDR3 spans 13 residues. V shed 6 bases and J 6 bases; nucleotides not matched to a gene: 7. This CDR3 is CASSPDREQTQYF. The CDR3 DNA sequence: TGTGCCAGCAGCCCAGACAGGGAGCAGACCCAGTACTTC.

This clonotype has just a few counts. The chain recombines TRBV27 with TRBJ1-1; tentative D call: TRBD1 (6 bases). CDR1 is MNHEY, CDR2 SMNVEV, per germline (reference sequence). Between the trimmed V and J ends, which lost 6 bases and 6 bases, there was a span of 17 bases. The CDR3 contains 14 residues. CDR3 region: CASRQGSGAAEAFF. Written as DNA, the CDR3 is TGTGCCAGCAGACAAGGTTCAGGGGCGGCTGAAGCTTTCTTT.

The table lists this clonotype with a few counts. The CDR3 loop is CASSDRGEQYF. In nucleotides, the CDR3 is TGTGCCAGCAGTGACAGGGGCGAGCAGTACTTC. This chain links TRBV27 with TRBJ2-7; 8 bases map to TRBD1. Trimming removed 5 bases from V and 6 bases from J; junction bases left unmatched: 0. There are 11 residues in the CDR3. CDR1 and CDR2 (germline): MNHEY, SMNVEV (reference sequence).

This clonotype has a handful of counts. The V and J genes are TRBV19 and TRBJ2-5; tentative D call: TRBD1 (6 bases). This CDR3 has 13 residues. The V gene lost 7 bases and the J gene lost 3 bases, with 12 bases spanning the gap. Germline V gene sequence: CDR1 LNHDA, CDR2 SQIVND (reference sequence). The CDR3 DNA is TGTGCCAGTACCGCCACAGGGAAAGAGACCCAGTACTTC. It yields the protein CASTATGKETQYF. The full variable domain, in which reference TRBV19 and TRBJ2-5 provide the parts outside the CDR3, is DGGITQSPKYLFRKEGQNVTLSCEQNLNHDAMYWYRQDPGQGLRLIYYSQIVNDFQKGDIAEGYSVSREKKESFPLTVTSAQKNPTAFYLCASTATGKETQYFGPGTRLLVL.

This clonotype has a handful of counts. The V call is TRBV27, the J call TRBJ1-5; D unclear. CDR3 length equals 14 residues. The V gene lost 0 bases and the J gene lost 7 bases, with 10 bases spanning the gap. Germline V gives CDR1 MNHEY, CDR2 SMNVEV (reference sequence). In DNA form, the CDR3 reads TGTGCCAGCAGTTTATCGTTAACCTTACAGCCCCAGCATTTT. This sequence encodes CASSLSLTLQPQHF.

The chain joins TRBV20-1 to TRBJ2-1, with 13 bases lining up with TRBD2. Germline V gene sequence: CDR1 DFQATT, CDR2 SNEGSKA (reference sequence). Trimming at V came to 0 bases and at J to 10 bases, leaving 6 bases not matched to a gene. The CDR3 length is 15 residues. Here the CDR3 DNA reads TGCAGTGCTAGAGATACTAGCGGGAGGGCAGGGGAGCAGTTCTTC. Protein sequence: CSARDTSGRAGEQFF.

A few counts support this clonotype. CDR3 sequence: CASSFGGVDTIYF. In nucleotides, the CDR3 is TGTGCCAGCAGCTTTGGGGGTGTGGACACCATATATTTT. The rearrangement joins TRBV7-9 to TRBJ1-3; D may be TRBD1 (5 bases). Trimming shortened V by 3 bases and J by 8 bases, and 11 bases separated the two germline ends. The length of the CDR3 is 13 residues. Germline V gives CDR1 SEHNR, CDR2 FQNEAQ (reference sequence).

This clonotype occurred many times. The rearrangement joins TRBV7-8 to TRBJ1-1; D is unresolved. The CDR3 is 13 residues long. Trimming shortened V by 4 bases and J by 5 bases, and 11 bases separated the two germline ends. The germline CDR1 and CDR2 sequences are SGHVS and FQNEAQ. The CDR3 DNA is TGTGCCAGCAGCTCTCTTGTATATACTGAAGCTTTCTTT. It is translated as CASSSLVYTEAFF.

The rearrangement links TRBV19 to TRBJ1-5; D gene ambiguous. The CDR3 runs to 16 residues. V dropped 1 base and J dropped 5 bases, with 15 bases sitting between them. CDR1 and CDR2 (germline): LNHDA, SQIVND (reference sequence). The CDR3 is CASSIVGWAGHQPQHF. The CDR3 nucleotides read TGTGCCAGTAGTATAGTGGGGTGGGCAGGCCATCAGCCCCAGCATTTT.

This chain uses TRBV6-1 with TRBJ1-1; 7 bases fit TRBD1. Germline CDR1 MNHNS, CDR2 SASEGT. The CDR3 length is 16 residues. The V segment lost 5 bases and the J segment 1 base; nucleotides outside the gene matches: 10. The CDR3 DNA follows: TGTGCCAGCAGTAAAGGGTTAGGGACAGAGAACACTGAAGCTTTCTTT. Translating gives CASSKGLGTENTEAFF.

Only a few counts were recorded for this clonotype. The chain recombines TRBV6-5 with TRBJ1-1; D ambiguous. The length of the CDR3 is 15 residues. V lost 0 bases and J lost 3, with 11 bases in between. Germline lookup yields CDR1 MNHEY and CDR2 SVGAGI. The CDR3 here is CASSYSGFGYTEAFF. The CDR3 DNA follows: TGTGCCAGCAGTTACTCAGGGTTTGGTTACACTGAAGCTTTCTTT.

This clonotype turned up a few times. This sequence joins TRBV12-3 or TRBV12-4 and TRBJ2-2; D is unresolved. Trimming took off 5 bases at V and 6 bases at J, with 10 bases between the two ends. This CDR3 region has 13 residues. This CDR3 reads CASSAQTAGELFF. The CDR3 coding sequence is TGTGCCAGCAGTGCCCAAACCGCCGGGGAGCTGTTTTTT.

The chain joins TRBV7-6 to TRBJ2-5; 10 bases agree with TRBD2. The CDR3 consists of 15 residues. The V gene's germline CDR1 is SGHVS and CDR2 FNYEAQ. J gave up 6 bases and V 4 bases, and 8 bases lay outside the gene matches. The CDR3 DNA follows: TGTGCCAGCAGCTCAAGCACTAGCGGGATGAAGACCCAGTACTTC. Translating gives CASSSSTSGMKTQYF.

The V gene is TRBV19, the J gene TRBJ2-7, with D possibly TRBD1 on 6 matching bases. The CDR3 contains 17 residues. Germline V CDR1 and CDR2: LNHDA, SQIVND (reference sequence). With 7 bases removed from V and 4 bases from J, the gap between germline ends came to 26 bases. This chain's CDR3 is CASNKQGVRSPGYEQYV. In DNA form, the CDR3 reads TGTGCCAGTAACAAACAGGGCGTTCGGTCACCGGGTTACGAGCAGTACGTC.